The text below deals with one T cell receptor beta chain. Per the study methods: Nucleated cell counts were estimated from reference gene primer amplification. Data came from immunoSEQ multiplex PCR; TCRdb stores just in-frame clones and leaves some out. That table furnishes V, J and clone size, whereas the DNA furnished D and trimming. The data show 210,000 or so clones, approximately 90% seen once. CDR1 is LNHDA, CDR2 SQIVND, per germline (reference sequence). V dropped 7 bases and J dropped 2; count of bases not matched to a gene: 10. This CDR3 comprises 16 residues. This sample was included in a study of blood T cell repertoires in COVID-19. Study summary: Material from acute and convalescent COVID-19 was sourced from the United States, Italy and Spain. T cells, B-cell-depleted T cells, or PBMCs provided the cDNA or gDNA that served as material.

This chain joins TRBV19 and TRBJ2-3; 9 bases map to TRBD2. Material for sequencing was peripheral blood. This sequence originates from a middle-aged woman with acute or convalescent COVID-19. The CDR3 DNA follows: TGTGCCAGTAACCATCTAGCGGGGCTAACCACAGATACGCAGTATTTT. It translates to CASNHLAGLTTDTQYF.